This T cell receptor beta chain was observed in a study of cytomegalovirus exposure and HLA in healthy donors. Amplification used 60 Vbeta primers and 13 Jbeta primers. Sequenced by immunoSEQ multiplex PCR; TCRdb stores in-frame clones only, minus some. This sample has approximately 90,000 clones, with roughly 80% found just once. The CDR3 length is 16 residues. V gave up 2 bases and J gave up 2 bases, with 14 bases separating them. Germline loops: CDR1 SGHRS, CDR2 YFSETQ. The sample taken for sequencing was PBMCs. The TCR sequence derives from a man aged 40-49 years in good health and CMV-seronegative. This rearrangement joins TRBV5-1 to TRBJ1-5; D ambiguous. CDR3 residues: CASSLRPNEGNQPQHF. The CDR3, as DNA: TGCGCCAGCAGCTTACGTCCGAACGAGGGCAATCAGCCCCAGCATTTT.